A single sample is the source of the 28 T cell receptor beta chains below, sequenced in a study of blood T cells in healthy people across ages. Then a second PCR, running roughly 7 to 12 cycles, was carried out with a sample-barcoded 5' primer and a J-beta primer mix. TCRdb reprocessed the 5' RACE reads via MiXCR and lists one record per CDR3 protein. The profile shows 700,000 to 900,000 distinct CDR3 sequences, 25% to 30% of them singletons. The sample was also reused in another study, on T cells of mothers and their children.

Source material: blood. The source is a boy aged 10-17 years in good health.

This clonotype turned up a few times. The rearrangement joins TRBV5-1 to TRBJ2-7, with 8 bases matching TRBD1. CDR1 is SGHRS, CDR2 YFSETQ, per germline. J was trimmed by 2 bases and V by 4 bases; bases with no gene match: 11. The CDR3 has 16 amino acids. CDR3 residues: CASSVQPQGAPYEQYF. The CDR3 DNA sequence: TGCGCCAGCAGCGTACAACCGCAGGGGGCCCCCTACGAGCAGTACTTC.

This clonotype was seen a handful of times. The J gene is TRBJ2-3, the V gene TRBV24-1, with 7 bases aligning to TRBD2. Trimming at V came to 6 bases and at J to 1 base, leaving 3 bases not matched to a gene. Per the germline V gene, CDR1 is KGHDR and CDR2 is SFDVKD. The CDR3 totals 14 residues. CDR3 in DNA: TGTGCCACCAGTCCCCGGGGGGGCACAGATACGCAGTATTTT. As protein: CATSPRGGTDTQYF.

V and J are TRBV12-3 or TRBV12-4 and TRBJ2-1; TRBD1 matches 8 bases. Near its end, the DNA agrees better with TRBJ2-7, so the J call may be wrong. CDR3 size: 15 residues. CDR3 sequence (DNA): TGTGCCAGCAGCTACGAGACAGGGGCTATCTACGAGCAGTACTTC. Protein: CASSYETGAIYEQYF.

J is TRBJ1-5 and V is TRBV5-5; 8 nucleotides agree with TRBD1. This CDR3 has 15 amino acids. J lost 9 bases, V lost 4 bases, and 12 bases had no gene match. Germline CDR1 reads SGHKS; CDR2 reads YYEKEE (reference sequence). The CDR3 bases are TGTGCCAGCAGCGTCGGACAGGGAGGTTTTCCGCCCCAGCATTTT. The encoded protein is CASSVGQGGFPPQHF.

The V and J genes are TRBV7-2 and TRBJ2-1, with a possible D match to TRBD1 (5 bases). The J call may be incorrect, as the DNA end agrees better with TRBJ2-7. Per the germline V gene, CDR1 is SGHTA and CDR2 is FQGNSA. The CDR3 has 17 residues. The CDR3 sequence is CASSFGSWGPKDHEQYF. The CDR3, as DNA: TGTGCCAGCAGCTTCGGTTCTTGGGGCCCCAAGGACCACGAGCAGTACTTC.

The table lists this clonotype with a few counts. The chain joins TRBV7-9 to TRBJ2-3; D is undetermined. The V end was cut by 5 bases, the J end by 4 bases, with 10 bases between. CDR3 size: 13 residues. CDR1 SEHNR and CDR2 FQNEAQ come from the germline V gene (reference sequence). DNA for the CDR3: TGTGCCAGCAGCATTGAGGTGGCAGATACGCAGTATTTT. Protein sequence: CASSIEVADTQYF.

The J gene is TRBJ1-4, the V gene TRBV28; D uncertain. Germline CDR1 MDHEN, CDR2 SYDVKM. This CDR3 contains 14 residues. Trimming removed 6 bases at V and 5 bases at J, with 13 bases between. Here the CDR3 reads CASRPGGGNEKLFF. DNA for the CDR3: TGTGCCAGCAGGCCCGGCGGAGGGAATGAAAAACTGTTTTTT.

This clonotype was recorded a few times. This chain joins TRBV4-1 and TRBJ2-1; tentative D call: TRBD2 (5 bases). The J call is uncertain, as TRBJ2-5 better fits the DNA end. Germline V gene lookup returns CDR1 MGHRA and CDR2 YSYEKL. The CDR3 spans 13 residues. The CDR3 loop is CASSQALGETQYF. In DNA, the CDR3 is TGCGCCAGCAGCCAAGCACTAGGAGAGACCCAGTACTTC.

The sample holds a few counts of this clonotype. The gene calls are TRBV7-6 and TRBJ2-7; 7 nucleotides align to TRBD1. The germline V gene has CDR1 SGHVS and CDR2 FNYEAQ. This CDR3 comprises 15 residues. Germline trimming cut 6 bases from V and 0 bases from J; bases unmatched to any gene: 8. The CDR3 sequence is CASSFTGTASYEQYF. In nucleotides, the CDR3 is TGTGCCAGCAGTTTTACCGGGACAGCCTCCTACGAGCAGTACTTC.

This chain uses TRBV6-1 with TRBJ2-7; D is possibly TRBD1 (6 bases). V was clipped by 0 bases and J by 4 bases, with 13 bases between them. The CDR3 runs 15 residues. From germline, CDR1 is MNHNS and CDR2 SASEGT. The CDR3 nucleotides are TGTGCCAGCAGTGAAGCGCACGGACAGACTTACGAGCAGTACTTC. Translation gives CASSEAHGQTYEQYF.

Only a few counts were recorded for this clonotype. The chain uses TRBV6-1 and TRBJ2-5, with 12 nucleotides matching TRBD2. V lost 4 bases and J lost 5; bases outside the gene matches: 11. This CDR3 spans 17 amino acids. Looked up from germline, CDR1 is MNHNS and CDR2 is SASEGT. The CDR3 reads CASSVRLAGVPDETQYF. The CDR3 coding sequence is TGTGCCAGCAGTGTTCGACTAGCGGGGGTACCTGACGAGACCCAGTACTTC.

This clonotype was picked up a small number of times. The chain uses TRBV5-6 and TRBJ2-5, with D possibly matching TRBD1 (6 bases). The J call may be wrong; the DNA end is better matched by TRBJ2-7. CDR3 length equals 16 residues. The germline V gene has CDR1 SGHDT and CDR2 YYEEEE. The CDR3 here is CASSLKDRPSTYEQYF. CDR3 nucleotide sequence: TGTGCCAGCAGCTTGAAAGACAGGCCATCAACCTACGAGCAGTACTTC.

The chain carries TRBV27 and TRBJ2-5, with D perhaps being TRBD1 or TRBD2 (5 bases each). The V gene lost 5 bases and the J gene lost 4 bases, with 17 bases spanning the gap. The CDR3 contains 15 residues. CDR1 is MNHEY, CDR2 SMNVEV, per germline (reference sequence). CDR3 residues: CASSPGTVKGETQYF. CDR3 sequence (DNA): TGTGCCAGCAGTCCCGGGACGGTTAAAGGAGAGACCCAGTACTTC.

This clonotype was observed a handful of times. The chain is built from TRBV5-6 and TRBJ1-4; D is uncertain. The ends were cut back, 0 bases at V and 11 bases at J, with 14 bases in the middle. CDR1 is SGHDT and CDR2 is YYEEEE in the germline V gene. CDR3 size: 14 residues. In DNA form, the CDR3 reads TGTGCCAGCAGCTTGGACGGCCGGTATCAGAAACTGTTTTTT. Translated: CASSLDGRYQKLFF.

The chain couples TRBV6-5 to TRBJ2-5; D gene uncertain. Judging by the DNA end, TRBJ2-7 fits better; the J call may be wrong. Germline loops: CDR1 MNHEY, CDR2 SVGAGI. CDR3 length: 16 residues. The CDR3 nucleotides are TGTGCCAGCAGTTACTCCTGGCCCCTAGGGATCTACGAGCAGTACTTC. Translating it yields CASSYSWPLGIYEQYF.

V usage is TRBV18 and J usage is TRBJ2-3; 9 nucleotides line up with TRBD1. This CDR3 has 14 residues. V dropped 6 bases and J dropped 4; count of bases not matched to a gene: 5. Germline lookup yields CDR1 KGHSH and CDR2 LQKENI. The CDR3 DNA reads TGTGCCAGCTCCCCGGACAGGGGTCCAGATACGCAGTATTTT. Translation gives CASSPDRGPDTQYF.

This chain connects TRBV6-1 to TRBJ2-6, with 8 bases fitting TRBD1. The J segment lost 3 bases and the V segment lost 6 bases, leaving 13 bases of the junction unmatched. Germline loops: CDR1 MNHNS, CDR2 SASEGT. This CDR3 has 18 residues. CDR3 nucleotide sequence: TGTGCCAGCAGCCCGCGAAGGCAGGGGGCGGGTGGGGCCAACGTCCTGACTTTC. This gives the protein CASSPRRQGAGGANVLTF.

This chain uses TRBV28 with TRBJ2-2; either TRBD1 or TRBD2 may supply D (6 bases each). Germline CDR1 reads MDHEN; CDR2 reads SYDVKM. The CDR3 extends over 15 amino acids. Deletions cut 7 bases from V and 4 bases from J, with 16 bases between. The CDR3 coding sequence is TGTGCCAGCACCCTATCGGGGGCGCCCACCGGGGAGCTGTTTTTT. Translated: CASTLSGAPTGELFF.

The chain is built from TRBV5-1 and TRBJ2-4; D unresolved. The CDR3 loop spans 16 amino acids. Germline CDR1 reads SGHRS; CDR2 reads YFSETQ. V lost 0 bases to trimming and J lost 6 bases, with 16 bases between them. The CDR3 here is CASSLASRILGNIQYF. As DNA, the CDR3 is TGCGCCAGCAGCTTGGCGAGCCGAATCCTCGGAAACATTCAGTACTTC.

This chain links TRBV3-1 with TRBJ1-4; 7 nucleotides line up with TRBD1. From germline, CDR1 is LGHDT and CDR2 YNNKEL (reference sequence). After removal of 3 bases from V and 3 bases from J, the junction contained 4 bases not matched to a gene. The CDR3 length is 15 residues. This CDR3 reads CASSQNRGSNEKLFF. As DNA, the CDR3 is TGTGCCAGCAGCCAGAACAGGGGTTCTAATGAAAAACTGTTTTTT. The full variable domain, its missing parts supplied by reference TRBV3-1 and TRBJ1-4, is DTAVSQTPKYLVTQMGNDKSIKCEQNLGHDTMYWYKQDSKKFLKIMFSYNNKELIINETVPNRFSPKSPDKAHLNLHINSLELGDSAVYFCASSQNRGSNEKLFFGSGTQLSVL.

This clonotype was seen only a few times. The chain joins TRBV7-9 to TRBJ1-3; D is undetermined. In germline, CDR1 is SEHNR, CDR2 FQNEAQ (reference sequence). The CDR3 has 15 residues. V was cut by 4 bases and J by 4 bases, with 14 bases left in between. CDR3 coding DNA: TGTGCCAGCAGCTCCAAGTTACGAATCGGAAACACCATATATTTT. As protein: CASSSKLRIGNTIYF.

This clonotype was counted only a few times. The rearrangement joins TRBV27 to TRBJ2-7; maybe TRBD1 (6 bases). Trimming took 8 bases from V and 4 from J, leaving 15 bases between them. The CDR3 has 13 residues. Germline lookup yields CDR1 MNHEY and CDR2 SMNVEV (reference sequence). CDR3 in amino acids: CASSTGTPYEQYF. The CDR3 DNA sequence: TGTGCCAGCTCCACCGGGACACCTTACGAGCAGTACTTC.

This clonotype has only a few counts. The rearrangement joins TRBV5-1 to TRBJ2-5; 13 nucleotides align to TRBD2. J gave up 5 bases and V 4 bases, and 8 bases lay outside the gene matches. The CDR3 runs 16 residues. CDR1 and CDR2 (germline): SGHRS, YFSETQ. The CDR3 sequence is CASSIGLAGVSETQYF. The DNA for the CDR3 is TGCGCCAGCAGCATCGGACTAGCGGGGGTATCTGAGACCCAGTACTTC.

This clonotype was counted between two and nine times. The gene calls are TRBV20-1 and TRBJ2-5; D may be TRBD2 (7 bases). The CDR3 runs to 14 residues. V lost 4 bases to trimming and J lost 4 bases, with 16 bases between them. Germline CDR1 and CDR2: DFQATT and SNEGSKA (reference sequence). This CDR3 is CSAIRGAGGETQYF. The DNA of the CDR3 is TGCAGTGCTATCCGGGGGGCCGGGGGAGAGACCCAGTACTTC.

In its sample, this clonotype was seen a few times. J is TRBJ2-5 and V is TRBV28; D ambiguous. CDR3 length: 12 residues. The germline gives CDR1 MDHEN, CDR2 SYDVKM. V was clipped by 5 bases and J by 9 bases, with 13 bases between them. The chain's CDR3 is CASSLPLWAQYF. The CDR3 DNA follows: TGTGCCAGCAGTCTTCCCCTTTGGGCCCAGTACTTC. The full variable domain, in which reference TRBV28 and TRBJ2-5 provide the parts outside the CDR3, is DVKVTQSSRYLVKRTGEKVFLECVQDMDHENMFWYRQDPGLGLRLIYFSYDVKMKEKGDIPEGYSVSREKKERFSLILESASTNQTSMYLCASSLPLWAQYFGPGTRLLVL.

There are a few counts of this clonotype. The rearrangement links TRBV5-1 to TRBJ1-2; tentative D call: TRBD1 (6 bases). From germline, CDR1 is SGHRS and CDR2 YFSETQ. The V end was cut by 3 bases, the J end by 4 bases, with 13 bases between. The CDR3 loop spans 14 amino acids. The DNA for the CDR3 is TGCGCCAGCAGCTGGGGGGCAGGGACCTATGGCTACACCTTC. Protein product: CASSWGAGTYGYTF.

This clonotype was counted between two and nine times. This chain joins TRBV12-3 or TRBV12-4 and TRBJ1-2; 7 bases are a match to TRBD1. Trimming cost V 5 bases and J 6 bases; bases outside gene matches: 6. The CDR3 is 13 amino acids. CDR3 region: CASSKGGDHGYTF. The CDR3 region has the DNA TGTGCCAGCAGTAAAGGGGGCGATCATGGCTACACCTTC.

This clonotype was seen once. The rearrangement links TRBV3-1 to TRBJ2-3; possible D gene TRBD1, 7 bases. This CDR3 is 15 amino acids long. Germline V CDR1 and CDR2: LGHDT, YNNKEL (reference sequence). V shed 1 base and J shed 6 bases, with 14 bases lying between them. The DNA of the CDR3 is TGTGCCAGCAGCCAAGGACTACAGGGGAGGGATACGCAGTATTTT. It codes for CASSQGLQGRDTQYF.